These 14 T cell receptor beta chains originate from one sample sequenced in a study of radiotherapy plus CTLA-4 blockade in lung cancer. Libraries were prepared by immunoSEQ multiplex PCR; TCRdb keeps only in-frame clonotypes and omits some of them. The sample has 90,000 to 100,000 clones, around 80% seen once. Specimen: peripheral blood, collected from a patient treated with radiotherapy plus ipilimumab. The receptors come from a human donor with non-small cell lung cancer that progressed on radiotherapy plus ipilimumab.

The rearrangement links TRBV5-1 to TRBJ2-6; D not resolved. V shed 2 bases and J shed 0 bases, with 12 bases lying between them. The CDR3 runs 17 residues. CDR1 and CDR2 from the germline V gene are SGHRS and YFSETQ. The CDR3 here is CASSFSEGVSGANVLTF. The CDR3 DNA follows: TGCGCCAGCAGCTTCAGTGAAGGAGTCTCTGGGGCCAACGTCCTGACTTTC.

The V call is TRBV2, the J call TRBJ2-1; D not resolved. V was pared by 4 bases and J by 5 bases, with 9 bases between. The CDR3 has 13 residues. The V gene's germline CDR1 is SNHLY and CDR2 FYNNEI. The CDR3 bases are TGTGCCAGCAGTGTGAAGATCCACAATGAGCAGTTCTTC. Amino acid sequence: CASSVKIHNEQFF.

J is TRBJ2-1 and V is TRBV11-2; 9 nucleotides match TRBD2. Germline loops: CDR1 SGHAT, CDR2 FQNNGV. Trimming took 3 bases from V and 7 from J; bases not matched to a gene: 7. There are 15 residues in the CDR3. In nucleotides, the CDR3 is TGTGCCAGCAGCTTTAGCGGGAGCCCCGGGAATGAGCAGTTCTTC. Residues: CASSFSGSPGNEQFF.

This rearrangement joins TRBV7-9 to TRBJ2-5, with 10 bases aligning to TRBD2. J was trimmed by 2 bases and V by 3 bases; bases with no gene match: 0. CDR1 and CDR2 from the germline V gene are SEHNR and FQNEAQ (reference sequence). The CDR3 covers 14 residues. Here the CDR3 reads CASSLTSGQETQYF. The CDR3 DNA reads TGTGCCAGCAGCTTGACTAGCGGGCAAGAGACCCAGTACTTC.

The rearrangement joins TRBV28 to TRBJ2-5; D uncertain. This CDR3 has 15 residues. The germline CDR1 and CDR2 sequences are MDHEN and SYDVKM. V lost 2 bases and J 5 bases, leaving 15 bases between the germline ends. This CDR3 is CASSLREWSMETQYF. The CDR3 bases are TGTGCCAGCAGTTTACGTGAATGGTCGATGGAGACCCAGTACTTC.

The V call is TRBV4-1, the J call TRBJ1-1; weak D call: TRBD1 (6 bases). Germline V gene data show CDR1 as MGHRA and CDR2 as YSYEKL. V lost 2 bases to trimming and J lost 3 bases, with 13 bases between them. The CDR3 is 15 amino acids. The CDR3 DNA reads TGCGCCAGCAGCCAAAGATGGGACACTCACACTGAAGCTTTCTTT. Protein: CASSQRWDTHTEAFF.

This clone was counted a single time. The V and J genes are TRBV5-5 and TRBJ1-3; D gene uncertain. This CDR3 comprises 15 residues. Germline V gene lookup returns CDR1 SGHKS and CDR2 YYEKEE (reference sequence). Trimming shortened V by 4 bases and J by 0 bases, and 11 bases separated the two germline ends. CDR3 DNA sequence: TGTGCCAGCAGCAAGGTGGGAGACTCTGGAAACACCATATATTTT. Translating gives CASSKVGDSGNTIYF.

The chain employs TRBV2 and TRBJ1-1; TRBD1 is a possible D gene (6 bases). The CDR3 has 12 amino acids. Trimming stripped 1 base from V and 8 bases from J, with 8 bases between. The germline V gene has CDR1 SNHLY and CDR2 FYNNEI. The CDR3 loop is CASSEDRAEAFF. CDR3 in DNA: TGTGCCAGCAGTGAAGACAGGGCGGAAGCTTTCTTT.

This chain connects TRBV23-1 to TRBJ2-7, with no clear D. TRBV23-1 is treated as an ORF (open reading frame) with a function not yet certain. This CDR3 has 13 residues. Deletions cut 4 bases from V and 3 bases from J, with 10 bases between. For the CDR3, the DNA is TGCGCCAGCAGTCTCCCGGCCGTCTACGAGCAGTACTTC. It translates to CASSLPAVYEQYF.

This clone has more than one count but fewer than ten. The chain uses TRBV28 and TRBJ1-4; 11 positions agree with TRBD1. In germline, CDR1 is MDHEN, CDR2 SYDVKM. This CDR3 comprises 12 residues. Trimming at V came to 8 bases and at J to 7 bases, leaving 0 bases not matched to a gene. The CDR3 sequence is CASGTGGEKLFF. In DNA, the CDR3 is TGTGCCAGCGGGACAGGGGGTGAAAAACTGTTTTTT. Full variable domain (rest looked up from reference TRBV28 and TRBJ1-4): DVKVTQSSRYLVKRTGEKVFLECVQDMDHENMFWYRQDPGLGLRLIYFSYDVKMKEKGDIPEGYSVSREKKERFSLILESASTNQTSMYLCASGTGGEKLFFGSGTQLSVL.

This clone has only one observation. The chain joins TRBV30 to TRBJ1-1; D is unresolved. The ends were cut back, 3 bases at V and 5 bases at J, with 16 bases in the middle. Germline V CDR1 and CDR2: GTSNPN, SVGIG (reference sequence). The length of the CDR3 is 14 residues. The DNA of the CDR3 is TGTGCCTGGAGACGGCCGCCTAGAGGTACTGAAGCTTTCTTT. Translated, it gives CAWRRPPRGTEAFF.

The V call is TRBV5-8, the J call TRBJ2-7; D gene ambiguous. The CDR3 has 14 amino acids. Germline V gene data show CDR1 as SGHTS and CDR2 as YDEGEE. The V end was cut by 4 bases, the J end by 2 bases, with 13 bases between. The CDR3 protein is CASSPLEEPYEQYV. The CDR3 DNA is TGTGCCAGCAGCCCCTTAGAGGAGCCCTACGAGCAGTACGTC.

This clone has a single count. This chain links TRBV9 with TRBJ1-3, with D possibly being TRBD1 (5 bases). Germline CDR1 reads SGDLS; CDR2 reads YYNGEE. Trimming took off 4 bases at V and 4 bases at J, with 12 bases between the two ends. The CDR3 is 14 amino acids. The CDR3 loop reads CASSPSGGGNTIYF. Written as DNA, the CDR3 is TGTGCCAGCAGCCCCAGTGGGGGGGGAAACACCATATATTTT.

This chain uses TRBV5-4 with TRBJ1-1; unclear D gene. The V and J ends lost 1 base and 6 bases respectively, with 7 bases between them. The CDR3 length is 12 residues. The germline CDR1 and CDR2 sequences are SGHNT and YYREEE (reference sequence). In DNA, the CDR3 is TGTGCCAGCAGCTTGCACAGCGCTGAAGCTTTCTTT. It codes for CASSLHSAEAFF.